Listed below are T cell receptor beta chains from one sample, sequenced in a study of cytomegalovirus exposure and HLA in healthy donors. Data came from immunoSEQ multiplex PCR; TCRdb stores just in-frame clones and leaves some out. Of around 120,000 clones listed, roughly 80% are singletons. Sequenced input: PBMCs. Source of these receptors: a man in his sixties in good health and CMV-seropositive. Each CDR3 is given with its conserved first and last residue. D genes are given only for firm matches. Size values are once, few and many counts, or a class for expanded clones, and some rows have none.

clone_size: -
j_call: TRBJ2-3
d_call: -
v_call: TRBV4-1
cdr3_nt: TGCGCCAGCAGCCAAGATAAACTAATCACAGATACGCAGTATTTT
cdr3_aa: CASSQDKLITDTQYF

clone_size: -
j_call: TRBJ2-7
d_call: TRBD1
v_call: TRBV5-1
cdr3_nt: TGCGCCAGCAGCTTGGGACAGGGATTAGTCTACGAGCAGTACTTC
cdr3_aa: CASSLGQGLVYEQYF

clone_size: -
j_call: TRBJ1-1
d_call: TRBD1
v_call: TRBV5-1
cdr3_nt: TGCGCCAGCAGCATCAAACAGGGGGAAGCTGAAGCTTTCTTT
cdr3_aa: CASSIKQGEAEAFF

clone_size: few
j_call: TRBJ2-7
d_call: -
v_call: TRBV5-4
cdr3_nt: TGTGCCAGCAGCTTGCTCCCCTACGAGCAGTACTTC
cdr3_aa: CASSLLPYEQYF

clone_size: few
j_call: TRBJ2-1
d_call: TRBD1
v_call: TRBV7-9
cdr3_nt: TGTGCCAGCAGCCACCCCTCGAGGGGGCCGAGCTCCTACAATGAGCAGTTCTTC
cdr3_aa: CASSHPSRGPSSYNEQFF

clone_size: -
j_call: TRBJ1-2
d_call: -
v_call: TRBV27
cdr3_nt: TGTGCCAGCAGTTTTACAGGGAACTATGGCTACACCTTC
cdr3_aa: CASSFTGNYGYTF

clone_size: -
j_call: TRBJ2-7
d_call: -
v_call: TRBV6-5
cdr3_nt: TGTGCCAGCGGCACAGGTTCCTACGAGCAGTACTTC
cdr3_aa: CASGTGSYEQYF

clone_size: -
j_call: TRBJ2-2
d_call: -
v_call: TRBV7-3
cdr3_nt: TGTGCCAGCAGCTCAGGGCGTGAGACCGGGGAGCTGTTTTTT
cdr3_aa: CASSSGRETGELFF

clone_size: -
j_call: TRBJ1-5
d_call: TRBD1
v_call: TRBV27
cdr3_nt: TGTGCCAGCAGTTCCCGACAGGGGGCGCTTCTCCAGCCCCAGCATTTT
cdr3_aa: CASSSRQGALLQPQHF

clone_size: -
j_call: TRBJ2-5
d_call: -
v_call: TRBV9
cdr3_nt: TGTGCCAGCAGCGTAGCCCCGGGACTCGGGGAGACCCAGTACTTC
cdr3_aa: CASSVAPGLGETQYF

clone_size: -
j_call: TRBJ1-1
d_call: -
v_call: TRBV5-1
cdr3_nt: TGCGCCAGCAGCACGGCCGGGGGGTACACTGAAGCTTTCTTT
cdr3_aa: CASSTAGGYTEAFF

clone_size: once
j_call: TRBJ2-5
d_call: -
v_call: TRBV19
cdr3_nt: TGTGCCAGTAGTATTCGGGTACAATCTTATCAAGAGACCCAGTACTTC
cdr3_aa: CASSIRVQSYQETQYF

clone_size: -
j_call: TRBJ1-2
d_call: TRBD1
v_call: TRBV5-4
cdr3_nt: TGTGCCAGCAGCTTAACAGGGGATGGGCTTTGGGGCTACACCTTC
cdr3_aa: CASSLTGDGLWGYTF

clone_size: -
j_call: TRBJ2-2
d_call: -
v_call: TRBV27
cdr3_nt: TGTGCCAGCAGTTTATCTAGGGGCGGTAGCACCGGGGAGCTGTTTTTT
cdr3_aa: CASSLSRGGSTGELFF

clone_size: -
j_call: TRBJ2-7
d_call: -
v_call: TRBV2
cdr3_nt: TGTGCCAGCATTCTGCTAAGGGCGGGTCACGAGCAGTACTTC
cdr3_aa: CASILLRAGHEQYF

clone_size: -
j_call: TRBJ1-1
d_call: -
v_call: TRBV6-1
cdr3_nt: TGTGCCAGCAGTAACACAGGAAGCACTGAAGCTTTCTTT
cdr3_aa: CASSNTGSTEAFF

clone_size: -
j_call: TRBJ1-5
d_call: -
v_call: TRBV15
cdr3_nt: TGTGCCACCAGCCCGGCAGGGAGGTTTCTTGGTCAGCCCCAGCATTTT
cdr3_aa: CATSPAGRFLGQPQHF

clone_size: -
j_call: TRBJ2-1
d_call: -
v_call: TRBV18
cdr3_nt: TGTGCCAGCTCACCACCGATCCTGAGCTCCTACAATGAGCAGTTCTTC
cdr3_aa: CASSPPILSSYNEQFF

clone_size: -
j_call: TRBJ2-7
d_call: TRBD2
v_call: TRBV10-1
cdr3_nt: TGCGCCAGCAGTGAGAAACCGGCGGGGGGAGGATACGAGCAGTACTTC
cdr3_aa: CASSEKPAGGGYEQYF

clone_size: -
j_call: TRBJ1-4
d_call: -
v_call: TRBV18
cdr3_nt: TGTGCCAGCTCACCCCGACAGGTCCGGAATGAAAAACTGTTTTTT
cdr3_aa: CASSPRQVRNEKLFF